This record covers a single T cell receptor beta chain. Antigen: not known. Expressed TCRB transcripts were sequenced because the entire RNA isolate underwent reverse transcription. Method: immunoSEQ multiplex PCR; TCRdb's copy keeps in-frame clones and lacks some. The sample shows about 260,000 clones, 20% of them seen only once. These data are taken from a study of beta chain features in type 1 diabetes. General study results and limits: Among patients, naive, central memory and Treg TCRB repertoires appeared more similar than among healthy donors. In every one of the four CD4+ subsets, TCRB CDR3s were moderately but significantly shorter in Type 1 diabetes patients.

This receptor was identified in a woman aged 40 to 50 with type 1 diabetes. Sequenced material: naive CD4+ T cells from blood.

The CDR3 DNA sequence: TGTGCCAGCTCGGATTCAGGGGGCTGGGGTTCACCCCTCCACTTT. It codes for CASSDSGGWGSPLHF. V and J are TRBV19 and TRBJ1-6, with 8 bases lining up with TRBD1. CDR1 and CDR2 (germline): LNHDA, SQIVND (reference sequence). CDR3 length: 15 amino acids. Germline trimming cut 9 bases from V and 9 bases from J; bases unmatched to any gene: 13. Full variable domain (rest looked up from reference TRBV19 and TRBJ1-6): DGGITQSPKYLFRKEGQNVTLSCEQNLNHDAMYWYRQDPGQGLRLIYYSQIVNDFQKGDIAEGYSVSREKKESFPLTVTSAQKNPTAFYLCASSDSGGWGSPLHFGNGTRLTVT.